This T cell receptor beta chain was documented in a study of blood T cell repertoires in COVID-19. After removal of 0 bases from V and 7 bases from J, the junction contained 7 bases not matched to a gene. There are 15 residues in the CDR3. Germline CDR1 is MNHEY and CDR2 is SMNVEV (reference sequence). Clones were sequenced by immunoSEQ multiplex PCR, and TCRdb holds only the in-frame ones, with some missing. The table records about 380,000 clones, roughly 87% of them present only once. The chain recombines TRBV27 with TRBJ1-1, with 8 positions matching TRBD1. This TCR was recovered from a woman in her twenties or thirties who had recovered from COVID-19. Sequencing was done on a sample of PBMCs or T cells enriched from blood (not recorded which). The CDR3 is CASSLSLGQGLEAFF. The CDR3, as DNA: TGTGCCAGCAGTTTATCCCTCGGACAGGGACTTGAAGCTTTCTTT.